The clone carrying this T cell receptor (beta chain) was recorded many times. Its target is not known. The data originate from a study of Graves' ophthalmopathy and Graves' hyperthyroidism. The wider study: Specimen type is peripheral blood, obtained at initial diagnosis before any treatment. Study results and caveats: Built on 13 signatures, a model told ophthalmopathy apart from stable hyperthyroidism with about 85% sensitivity and approximately 80% specificity.

The CDR3 loop spans 15 amino acids. V was cut by 0 bases and J by 1 base, with 9 bases left in between. CDR1 is SGHAT, CDR2 FQNNGV, per germline. The authors enrolled newly diagnosed hyperthyroidism patients aged 18 to 65 with under 2 months' duration. The authors amplified TCR beta CDR3 regions, and they did so from RNA transcripts for repertoire sequencing. First-round RT-PCR with HTBI primers preceded a second-round multiplex PCR. One entry per CDR3 protein, called by TCRdb with MiXCR from the multiplex PCR reads. The table records approximately 410,000 distinct CDR3 sequences, 15% of them present only once.

The chain combines TRBV11-2 with TRBJ2-5; unclear D gene. Sequencing used peripheral blood. This clonotype was sampled from a woman younger than 30 with stable Graves' hyperthyroidism. The CDR3 protein is CASSLETSTQETQYF. CDR3 nucleotides: TGTGCCAGCAGCTTAGAAACAAGCACCCAAGAGACCCAGTACTTC.